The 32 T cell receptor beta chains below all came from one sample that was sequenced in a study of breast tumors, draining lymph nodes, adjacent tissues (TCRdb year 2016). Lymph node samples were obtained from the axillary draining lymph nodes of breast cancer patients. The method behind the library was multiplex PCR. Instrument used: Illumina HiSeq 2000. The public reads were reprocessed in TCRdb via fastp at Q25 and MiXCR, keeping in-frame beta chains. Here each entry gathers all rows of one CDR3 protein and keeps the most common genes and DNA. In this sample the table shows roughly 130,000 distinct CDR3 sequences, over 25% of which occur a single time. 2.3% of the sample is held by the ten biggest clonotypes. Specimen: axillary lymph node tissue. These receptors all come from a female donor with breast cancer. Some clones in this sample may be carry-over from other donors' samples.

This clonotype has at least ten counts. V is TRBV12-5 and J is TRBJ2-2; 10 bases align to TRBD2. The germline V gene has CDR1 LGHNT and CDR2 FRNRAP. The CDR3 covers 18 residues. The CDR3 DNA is TGTGCCTCGGGTGGAGCGGGGGGGCCTATAAGCGGCTCTGGGGAGCTGTTTTTT. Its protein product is CASGGAGGPISGSGELFF.

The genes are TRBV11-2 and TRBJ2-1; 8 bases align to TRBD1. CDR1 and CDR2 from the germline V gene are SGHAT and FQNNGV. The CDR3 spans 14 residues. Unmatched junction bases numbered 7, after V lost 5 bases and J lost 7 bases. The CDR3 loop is CASSARGRTNEQFF. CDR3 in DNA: TGTGCCAGCAGCGCCAGGGGGCGGACGAATGAGCAGTTCTTC.

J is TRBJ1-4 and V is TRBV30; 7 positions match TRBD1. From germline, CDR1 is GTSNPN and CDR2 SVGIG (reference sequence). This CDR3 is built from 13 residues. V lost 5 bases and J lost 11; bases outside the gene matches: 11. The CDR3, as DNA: TGTGCCTGGGCGGGACAGAGGAATGGGAAACTGTTTTTT. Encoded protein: CAWAGQRNGKLFF.

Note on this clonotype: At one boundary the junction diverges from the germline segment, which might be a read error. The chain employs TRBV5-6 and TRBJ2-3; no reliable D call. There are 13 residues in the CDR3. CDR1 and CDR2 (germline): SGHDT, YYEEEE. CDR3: CAGSFGRADTQYF. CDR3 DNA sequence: TGTGCCGGCAGCTTTGGCCGGGCAGATACGCAGTATTTT.

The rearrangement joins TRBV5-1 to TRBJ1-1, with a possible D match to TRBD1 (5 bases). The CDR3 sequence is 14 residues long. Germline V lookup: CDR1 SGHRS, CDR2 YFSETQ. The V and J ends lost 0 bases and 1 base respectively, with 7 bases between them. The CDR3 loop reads CASSLVGENTEAFF. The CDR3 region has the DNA TGCGCCAGCAGCTTGGTAGGGGAGAACACTGAAGCTTTCTTT.

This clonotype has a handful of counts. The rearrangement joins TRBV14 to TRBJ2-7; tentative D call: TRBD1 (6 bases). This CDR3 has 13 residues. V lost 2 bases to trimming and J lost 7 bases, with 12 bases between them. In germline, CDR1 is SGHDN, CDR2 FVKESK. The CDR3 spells CASSQWERGEQYF. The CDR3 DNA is TGTGCCAGCAGCCAATGGGAGAGGGGGGAGCAGTACTTC. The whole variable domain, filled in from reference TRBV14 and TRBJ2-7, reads EAGVTQFPSHSVIEKGQTVTLRCDPISGHDNLYWYRRVMGKEIKFLLHFVKESKQDESGMPNNRFLAERTGGTYSTLKVQPAELEDSGVYFCASSQWERGEQYFGPGTRLTVT.

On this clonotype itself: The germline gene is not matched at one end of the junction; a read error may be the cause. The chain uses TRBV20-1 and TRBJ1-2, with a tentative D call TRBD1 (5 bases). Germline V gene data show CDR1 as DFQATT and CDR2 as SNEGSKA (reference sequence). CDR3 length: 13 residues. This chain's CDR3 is CSAGDRGRGAYTF. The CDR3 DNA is TGCAGTGCTGGAGATAGAGGTAGGGGCGCCTACACCTTC.

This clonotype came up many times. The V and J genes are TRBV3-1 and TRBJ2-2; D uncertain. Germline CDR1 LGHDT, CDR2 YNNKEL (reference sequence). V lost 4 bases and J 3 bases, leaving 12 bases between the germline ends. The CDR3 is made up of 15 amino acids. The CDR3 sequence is CASSPHGRYTGELFF. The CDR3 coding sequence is TGTGCCAGCAGCCCTCACGGGCGGTACACCGGGGAGCTGTTTTTT.

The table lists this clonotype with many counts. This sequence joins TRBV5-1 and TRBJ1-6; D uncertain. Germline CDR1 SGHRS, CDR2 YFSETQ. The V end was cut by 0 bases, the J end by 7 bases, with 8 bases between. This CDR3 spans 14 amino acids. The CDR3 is CASSLGSENSPLHF. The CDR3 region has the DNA TGCGCCAGCAGCTTGGGGTCGGAGAATTCACCCCTCCACTTT. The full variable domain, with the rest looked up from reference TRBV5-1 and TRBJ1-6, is KAGVTQTPRYLIKTRGQQVTLSCSPISGHRSVSWYQQTPGQGLQFLFEYFSETQRNKGNFPGRFSGRQFSNSRSEMNVSTLELGDSALYLCASSLGSENSPLHFGNGTRLTVT.

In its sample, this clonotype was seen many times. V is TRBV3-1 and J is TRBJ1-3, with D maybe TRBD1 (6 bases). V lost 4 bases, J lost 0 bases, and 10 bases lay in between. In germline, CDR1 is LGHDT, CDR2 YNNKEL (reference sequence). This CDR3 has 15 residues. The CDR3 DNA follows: TGTGCCAGCAGCCGCGGACAGTACTCTGGAAACACCATATATTTT. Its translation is CASSRGQYSGNTIYF.

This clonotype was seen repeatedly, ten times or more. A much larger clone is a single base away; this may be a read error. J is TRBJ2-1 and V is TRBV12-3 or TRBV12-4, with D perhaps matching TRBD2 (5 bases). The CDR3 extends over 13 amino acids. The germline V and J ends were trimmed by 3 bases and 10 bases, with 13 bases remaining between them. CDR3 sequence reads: CASSFVRTGEQFF. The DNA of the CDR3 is TGTGCCAGCAGTTTCGTCCGGACTGGGGAGCAGTTCTTC.

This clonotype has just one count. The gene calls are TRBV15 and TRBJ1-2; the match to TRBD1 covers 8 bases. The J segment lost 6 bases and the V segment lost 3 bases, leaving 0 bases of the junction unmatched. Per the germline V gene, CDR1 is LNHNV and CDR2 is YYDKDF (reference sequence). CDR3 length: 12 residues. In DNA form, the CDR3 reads TGTGCCACCAGCAGCAGGGGGCATGGCTACACCTTC. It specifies CATSSRGHGYTF.

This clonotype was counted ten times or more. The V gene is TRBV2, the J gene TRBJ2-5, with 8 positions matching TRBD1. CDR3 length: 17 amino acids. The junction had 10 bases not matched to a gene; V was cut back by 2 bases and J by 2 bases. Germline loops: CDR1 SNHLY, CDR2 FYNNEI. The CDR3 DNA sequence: TGTGCCAGCAGTGAACTAAGCATCCGACAGGGGCAAGAGACCCAGTACTTC. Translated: CASSELSIRQGQETQYF.

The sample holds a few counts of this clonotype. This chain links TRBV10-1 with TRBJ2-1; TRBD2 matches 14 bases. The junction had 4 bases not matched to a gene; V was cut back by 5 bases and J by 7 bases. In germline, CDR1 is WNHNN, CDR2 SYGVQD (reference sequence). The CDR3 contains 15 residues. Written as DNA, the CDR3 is TGCGCCAGCAGTTCAGGGACTAGCGGGGGAAATGAGCAGTTCTTC. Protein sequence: CASSSGTSGGNEQFF.

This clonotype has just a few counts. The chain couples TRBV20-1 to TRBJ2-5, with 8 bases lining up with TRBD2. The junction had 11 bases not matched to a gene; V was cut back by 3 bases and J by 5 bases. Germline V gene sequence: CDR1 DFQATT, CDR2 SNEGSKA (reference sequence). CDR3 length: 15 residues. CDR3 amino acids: CSASGGAGGLETQYF. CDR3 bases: TGCAGTGCTAGCGGGGGGGCAGGCGGTCTGGAGACCCAGTACTTC.

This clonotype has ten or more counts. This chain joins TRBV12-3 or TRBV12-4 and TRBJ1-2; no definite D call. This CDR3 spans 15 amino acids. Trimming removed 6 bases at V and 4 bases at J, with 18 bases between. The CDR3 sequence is CASSPPTGSGYGYTF. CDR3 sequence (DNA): TGTGCCAGCAGCCCCCCTACGGGTAGCGGCTATGGCTACACCTTC.

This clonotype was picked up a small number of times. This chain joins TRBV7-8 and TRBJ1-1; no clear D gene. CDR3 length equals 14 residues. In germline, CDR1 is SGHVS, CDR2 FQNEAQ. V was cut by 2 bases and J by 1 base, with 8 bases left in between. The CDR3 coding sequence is TGTGCCAGCAGCTTAAGGTCAGGGAACACTGAAGCTTTCTTT. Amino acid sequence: CASSLRSGNTEAFF.

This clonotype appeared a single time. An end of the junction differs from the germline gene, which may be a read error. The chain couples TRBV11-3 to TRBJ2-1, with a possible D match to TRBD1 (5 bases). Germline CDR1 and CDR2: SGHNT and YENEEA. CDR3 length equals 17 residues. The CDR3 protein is CASSLASGASSYNGQFF. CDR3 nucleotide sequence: TGTGCCAGCAGCTTAGCGTCTGGGGCTTCCTCCTACAATGGGCAGTTCTTC.

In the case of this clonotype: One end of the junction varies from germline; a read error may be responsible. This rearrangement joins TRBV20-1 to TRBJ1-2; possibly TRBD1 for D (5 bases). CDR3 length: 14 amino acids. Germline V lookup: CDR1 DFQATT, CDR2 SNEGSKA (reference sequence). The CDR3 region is CSARDKRGNYGHAF. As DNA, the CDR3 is TGCAGTGCTAGAGATAAGAGGGGTAACTATGGCCACGCCTTC.

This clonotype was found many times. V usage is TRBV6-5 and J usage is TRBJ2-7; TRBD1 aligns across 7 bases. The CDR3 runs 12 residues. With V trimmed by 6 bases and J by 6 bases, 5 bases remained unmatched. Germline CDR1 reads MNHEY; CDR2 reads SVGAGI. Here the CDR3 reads CASSTQGLEQYF. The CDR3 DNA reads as TGTGCCAGCAGCACACAGGGGCTCGAGCAGTACTTC.

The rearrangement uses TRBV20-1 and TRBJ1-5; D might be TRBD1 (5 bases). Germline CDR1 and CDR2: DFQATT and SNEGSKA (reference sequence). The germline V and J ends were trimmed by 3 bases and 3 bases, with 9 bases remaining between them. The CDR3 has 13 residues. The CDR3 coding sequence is TGCAGTGCTAGGAGACAGCTCAATCAGCCCCAGCATTTT. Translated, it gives CSARRQLNQPQHF.

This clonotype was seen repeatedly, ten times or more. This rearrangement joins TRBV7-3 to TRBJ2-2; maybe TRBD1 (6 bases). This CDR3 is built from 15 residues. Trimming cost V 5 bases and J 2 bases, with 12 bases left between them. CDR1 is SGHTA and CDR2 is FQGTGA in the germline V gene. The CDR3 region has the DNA TGTGCCAGCAGCACCACAGGGTTAAACACCGGGGAGCTGTTTTTT. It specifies CASSTTGLNTGELFF.

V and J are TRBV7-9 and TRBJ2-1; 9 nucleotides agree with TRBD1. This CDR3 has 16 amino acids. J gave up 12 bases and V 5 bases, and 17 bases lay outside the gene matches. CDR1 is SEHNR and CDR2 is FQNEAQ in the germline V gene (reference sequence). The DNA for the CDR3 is TGTGCCAGCAGCACACCAACAGGGGGCCACACAGATACGCAGTTCTTC. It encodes CASSTPTGGHTDTQFF.

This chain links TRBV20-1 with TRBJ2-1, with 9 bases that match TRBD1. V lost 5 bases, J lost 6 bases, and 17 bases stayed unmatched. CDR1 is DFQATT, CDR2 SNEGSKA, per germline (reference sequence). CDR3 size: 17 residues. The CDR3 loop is CSAARDRVNPTGNEQFF. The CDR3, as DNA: TGCAGTGCTGCCCGGGACAGGGTAAACCCTACCGGCAATGAGCAGTTCTTC.

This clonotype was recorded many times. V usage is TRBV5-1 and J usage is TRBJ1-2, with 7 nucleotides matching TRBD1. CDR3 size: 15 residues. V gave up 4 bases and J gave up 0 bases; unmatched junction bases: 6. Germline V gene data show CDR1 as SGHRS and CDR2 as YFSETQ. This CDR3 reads CASSMAGGTNYGYTF. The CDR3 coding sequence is TGCGCCAGCAGCATGGCAGGGGGAACTAACTATGGCTACACCTTC. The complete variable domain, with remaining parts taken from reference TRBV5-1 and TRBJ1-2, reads KAGVTQTPRYLIKTRGQQVTLSCSPISGHRSVSWYQQTPGQGLQFLFEYFSETQRNKGNFPGRFSGRQFSNSRSEMNVSTLELGDSALYLCASSMAGGTNYGYTFGSGTRLTVV.

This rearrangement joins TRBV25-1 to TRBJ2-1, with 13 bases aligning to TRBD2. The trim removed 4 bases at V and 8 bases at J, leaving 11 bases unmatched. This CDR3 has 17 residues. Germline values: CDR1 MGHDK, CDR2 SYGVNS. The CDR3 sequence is CASSARPGLAGSYEQFF. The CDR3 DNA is TGTGCCAGCAGTGCTAGACCGGGACTAGCGGGGTCGTATGAGCAGTTCTTC.

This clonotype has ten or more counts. The DNA of the CDR3 is TGTGCCAGTAAAGAGACAGGGGGCGGTTATGGCTACACCTTC. Protein product: CASKETGGGYGYTF. The J gene is TRBJ1-2, the V gene TRBV19; 10 nucleotides agree with TRBD1. V lost 7 bases to trimming and J lost 5 bases; unmatched junction nucleotides: 7. This CDR3 is built from 14 residues. Germline values: CDR1 LNHDA, CDR2 SQIVND (reference sequence).

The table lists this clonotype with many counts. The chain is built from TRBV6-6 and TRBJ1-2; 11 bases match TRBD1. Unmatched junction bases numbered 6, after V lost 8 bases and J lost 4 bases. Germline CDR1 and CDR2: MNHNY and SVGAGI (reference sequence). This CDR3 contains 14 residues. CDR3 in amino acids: CASERTGGSYGYTF. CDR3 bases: TGTGCCAGCGAACGGACAGGGGGCAGCTATGGCTACACCTTC.

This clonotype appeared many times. The CDR3 here is CASSNDGTGKLFF. The CDR3, as DNA: TGTGCCAGCAGTAATGACGGGACGGGAAAACTGTTTTTT. The chain combines TRBV2 with TRBJ1-4; tentatively, D is TRBD1 (5 bases). Germline V gene data show CDR1 as SNHLY and CDR2 as FYNNEI. CDR3 length equals 13 residues. Trimming shortened V by 5 bases and J by 10 bases, and 14 bases separated the two germline ends.

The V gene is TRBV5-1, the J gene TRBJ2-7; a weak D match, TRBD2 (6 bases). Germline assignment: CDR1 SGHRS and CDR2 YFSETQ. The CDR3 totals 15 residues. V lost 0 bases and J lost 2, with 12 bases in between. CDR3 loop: CASSLGAGPTYEQYF. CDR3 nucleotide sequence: TGCGCCAGCAGCTTGGGTGCGGGGCCTACCTACGAGCAGTACTTC.

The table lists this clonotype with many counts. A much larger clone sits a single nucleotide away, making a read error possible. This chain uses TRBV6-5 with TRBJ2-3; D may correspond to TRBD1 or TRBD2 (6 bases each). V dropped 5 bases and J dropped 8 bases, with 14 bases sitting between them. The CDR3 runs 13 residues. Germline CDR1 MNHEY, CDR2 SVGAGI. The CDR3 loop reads CASSHTEGGTQYF. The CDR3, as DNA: TGTGCCAGCAGTCACACCGAGGGGGGTACGCAGTATTTT.

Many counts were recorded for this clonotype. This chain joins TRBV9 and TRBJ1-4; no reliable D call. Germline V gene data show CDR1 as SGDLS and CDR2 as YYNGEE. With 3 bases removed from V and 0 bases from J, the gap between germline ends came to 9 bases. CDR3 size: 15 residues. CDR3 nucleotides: TGTGCCAGCAGCGCGTCAGTTGCAACTAATGAAAAACTGTTTTTT. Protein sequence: CASSASVATNEKLFF.